This T cell receptor beta chain comes out of a study of beta chain features in type 1 diabetes. Isolated RNA was reverse transcribed in full, so expressed TCRB transcripts were sequenced. TCRdb's copy holds only in-frame clones and misses some; the assay was immunoSEQ multiplex PCR. The sample holds around 450,000 clones, about an eighth seen once. Trimming took 5 bases from V and 4 from J, leaving 6 bases between them. Germline V gives CDR1 SGHDN, CDR2 FVKESK. The CDR3 is 12 amino acids. This clone has a count of ten or more. This clonotype was obtained from a woman between 18 and 29 years old in good health. The genes are TRBV14 and TRBJ2-1; no definite D call. Sequenced material: naive CD4+ T cells from blood. As DNA, the CDR3 is TGTGCCAGCAGCTCTGTTTACAATGAGCAGTTCTTC. The encoded protein is CASSSVYNEQFF.